This is a list of T cell receptor beta chains from one sample in a study of T cells after yellow fever vaccination. TCRdb used MiXCR to reprocess the 5' RACE reads, holding one entry per CDR3 protein. This table has 250,000 to 400,000 distinct CDR3 sequences, over 3.5% appearing once. The sample here was PBMCs, taken 5 days after the yellow fever booster vaccination. All receptors derive from a man aged 18 to 30 who received the YFV17D yellow fever vaccine. The conserved cysteine and the conserved F or W are not part of the CDR3 here. Each record gives: J gene, V gene, CDR3 length, CDR3 protein.

J gene: TRBJ1-3
V gene: TRBV12-3/TRBV12-4
CDR3 length: 10
CDR3 protein: ASNVGGNTIY

J gene: TRBJ2-3
V gene: TRBV24-1
CDR3 length: 13
CDR3 protein: ATSARAIPPDTQY

J gene: TRBJ1-3
V gene: TRBV5-4
CDR3 length: 13
CDR3 protein: SSSAQGAAGNTIY

J gene: TRBJ1-1
V gene: TRBV6-5
CDR3 length: 15
CDR3 protein: ASSYDTRQGWDTEAF

J gene: TRBJ1-1
V gene: TRBV12-3/TRBV12-4
CDR3 length: 12
CDR3 protein: ASSPNFGSTEAF

J gene: TRBJ1-6
V gene: TRBV6-5
CDR3 length: 12
CDR3 protein: ASRKTGGNSPLH

J gene: TRBJ2-7
V gene: TRBV14
CDR3 length: 13
CDR3 protein: ASSQEMVRAGEQY

J gene: TRBJ1-4
V gene: TRBV19
CDR3 length: 12
CDR3 protein: ASRGFATNEKLF

J gene: TRBJ1-4
V gene: TRBV20-1
CDR3 length: 13
CDR3 protein: SATDPGSTNEKLF

J gene: TRBJ2-1
V gene: TRBV4-2
CDR3 length: 14
CDR3 protein: ASSQEPSRLYNEQF

J gene: TRBJ1-2
V gene: TRBV20-1
CDR3 length: 11
CDR3 protein: SASPGLGYGYT

J gene: TRBJ1-2
V gene: TRBV7-2
CDR3 length: 12
CDR3 protein: ASSDPGQGHGYT

J gene: TRBJ2-5
V gene: TRBV7-9
CDR3 length: 12
CDR3 protein: ASSFGQVQETQY

J gene: TRBJ1-2
V gene: TRBV2
CDR3 length: 10
CDR3 protein: ASSDSKYGYT

J gene: TRBJ2-3
V gene: TRBV24-1
CDR3 length: 14
CDR3 protein: ATSDGTRGFTDTQY

J gene: TRBJ1-1
V gene: TRBV4-1
CDR3 length: 14
CDR3 protein: ASSQDPGQRWTEAF

J gene: TRBJ1-5
V gene: TRBV20-1
CDR3 length: 13
CDR3 protein: SATGVFLGAQPQH

J gene: TRBJ2-2
V gene: TRBV14
CDR3 length: 14
CDR3 protein: ASSTLDPVPGGELF

J gene: TRBJ2-3
V gene: TRBV5-4
CDR3 length: 13
CDR3 protein: ASSLLATSTDTQY

J gene: TRBJ2-3
V gene: TRBV7-3
CDR3 length: 14
CDR3 protein: ASSLSLGAGTDTQY

J gene: TRBJ1-1
V gene: TRBV12-3/TRBV12-4
CDR3 length: 12
CDR3 protein: ASSPAPLGTEAF

J gene: TRBJ1-3
V gene: TRBV19
CDR3 length: 12
CDR3 protein: ASSIGLSGNTIY

J gene: TRBJ1-6
V gene: TRBV5-1
CDR3 length: 14
CDR3 protein: ASSLGGGAYNSPLH

J gene: TRBJ2-3
V gene: TRBV28
CDR3 length: 12
CDR3 protein: ASISGGPPDTQY

J gene: TRBJ2-7
V gene: TRBV7-9
CDR3 length: 14
CDR3 protein: ASSLNGAQGLNEQY

J gene: TRBJ2-3
V gene: TRBV5-1
CDR3 length: 14
CDR3 protein: ASSDPWGRRSDTQY

J gene: TRBJ2-7
V gene: TRBV5-5
CDR3 length: 12
CDR3 protein: ASSLSGTVYEQY